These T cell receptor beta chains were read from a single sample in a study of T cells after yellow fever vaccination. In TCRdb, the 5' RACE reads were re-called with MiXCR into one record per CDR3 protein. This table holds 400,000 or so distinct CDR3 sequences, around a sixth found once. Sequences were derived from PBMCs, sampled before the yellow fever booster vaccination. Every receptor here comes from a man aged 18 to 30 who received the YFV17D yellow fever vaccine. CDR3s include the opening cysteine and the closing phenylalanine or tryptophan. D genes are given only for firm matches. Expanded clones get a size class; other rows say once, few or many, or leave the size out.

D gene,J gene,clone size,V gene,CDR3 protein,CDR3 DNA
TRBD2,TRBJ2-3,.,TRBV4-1,CASSHPSGLAEDTQYF,TGCGCCAGCAGCCATCCCTCGGGGCTAGCGGAGGATACGCAGTATTTT
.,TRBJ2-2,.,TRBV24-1,CATRGLAATGELFF,TGTGCCACCAGGGGCCTTGCGGCCACCGGGGAGCTGTTTTTT
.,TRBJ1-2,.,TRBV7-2,CASSSLGLYGYTF,TGTGCCAGCAGCTCCCTAGGACTCTATGGCTACACCTTC
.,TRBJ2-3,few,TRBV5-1,CASSVAGTANTDTQYF,TGCGCCAGCAGCGTGGCCGGGACGGCGAACACAGATACGCAGTATTTT
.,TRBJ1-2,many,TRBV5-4,CASSFSRAAGYTF,TGTGCCAGCAGCTTCTCCAGGGCTGCCGGCTACACCTTC
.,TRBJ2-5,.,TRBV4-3,CASSQDPERETQYF,TGCGCCAGCAGCCAAGACCCCGAGAGGGAGACCCAGTACTTC
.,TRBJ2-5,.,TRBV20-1,CSANRVGETQYF,TGCAGTGCCAACAGGGTGGGGGAGACCCAGTACTTC
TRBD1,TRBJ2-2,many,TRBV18,CASSPETGTGELFF,TGTGCCAGCTCACCAGAGACAGGGACCGGGGAGCTGTTTTTT
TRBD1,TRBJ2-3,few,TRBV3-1,CASSQYPGQGNTDTQYF,TGTGCCAGCAGCCAATACCCGGGACAGGGTAACACAGATACGCAGTATTTT
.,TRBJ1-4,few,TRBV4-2,CASSQERTKYEKLFF,TGTGCCAGCAGCCAAGAAAGGACAAAGTATGAAAAACTGTTTTTT
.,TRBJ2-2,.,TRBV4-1,CASMQQGEAGELFF,TGCGCCAGCATGCAACAGGGAGAGGCCGGGGAGCTGTTTTTT
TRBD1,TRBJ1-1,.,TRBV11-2,CASSSRGGMNTEAFF,TGTGCCAGCAGCTCCAGGGGGGGGATGAACACTGAAGCTTTCTTT
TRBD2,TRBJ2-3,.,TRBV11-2,CASSVGGGSDTQYF,TGTGCCAGCAGCGTAGGCGGGGGGAGCGATACGCAGTATTTT
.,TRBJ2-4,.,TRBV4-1,CASSQGALDIQYF,TGCGCCAGCAGCCAAGGTGCGTTAGACATTCAGTACTTC
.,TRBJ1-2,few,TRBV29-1,CSVETRHGYTF,TGCAGCGTTGAAACCAGGCATGGCTACACCTTC
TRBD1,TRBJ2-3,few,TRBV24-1,CATSERDRATDTQYF,TGTGCCACCAGTGAACGGGACAGAGCCACAGATACGCAGTATTTT
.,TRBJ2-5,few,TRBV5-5,CASSLTPSAQRGETQYF,TGTGCCAGCAGCTTGACCCCTAGCGCTCAAAGGGGGGAGACCCAGTACTTC
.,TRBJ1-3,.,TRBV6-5,CASSYQGQTFSGNTIYF,TGTGCCAGCAGTTACCAAGGACAGACCTTCTCTGGAAACACCATATATTTT
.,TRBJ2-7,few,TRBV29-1,CSVGRQGDEQYF,TGCAGCGTTGGAAGGCAGGGCGACGAGCAGTACTTC
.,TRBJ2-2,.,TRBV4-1,CASSPNPGTGELFF,TGCGCCAGCAGCCCCAATCCGGGCACCGGGGAGCTGTTTTTT
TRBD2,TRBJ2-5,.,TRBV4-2,CASSQGSGGKQETQYF,TGTGCCAGCAGCCAAGGGAGCGGGGGGAAACAAGAGACCCAGTACTTC
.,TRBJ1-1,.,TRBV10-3,CAIKGQGVETEAFF,TGTGCCATCAAGGGGCAGGGAGTTGAGACTGAAGCTTTCTTT
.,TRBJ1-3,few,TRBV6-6,CASQRGVSGNTIYF,TGTGCCAGCCAGCGGGGCGTCTCTGGAAACACCATATATTTT
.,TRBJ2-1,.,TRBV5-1,CASSLGILSYNEQFF,TGCGCCAGCAGCTTGGGGATACTCTCCTACAATGAGCAGTTCTTC